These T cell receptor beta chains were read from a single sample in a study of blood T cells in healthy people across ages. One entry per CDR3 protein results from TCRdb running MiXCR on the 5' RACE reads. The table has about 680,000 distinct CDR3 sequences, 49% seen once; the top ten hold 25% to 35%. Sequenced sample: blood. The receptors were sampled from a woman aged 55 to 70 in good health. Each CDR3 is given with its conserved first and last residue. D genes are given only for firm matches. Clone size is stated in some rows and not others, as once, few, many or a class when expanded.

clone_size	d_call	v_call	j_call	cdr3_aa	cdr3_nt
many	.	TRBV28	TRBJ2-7	CASSPGGGEVEQYF	TGTGCCAGCAGCCCTGGGGGAGGAGAGGTAGAGCAGTACTTC
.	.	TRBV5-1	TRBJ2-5	CASSPIMGPQETQYF	TGCGCCAGCAGCCCGATCATGGGGCCTCAAGAGACCCAGTACTTC
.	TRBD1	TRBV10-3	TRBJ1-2	CAITPGGTGGFYGYTF	TGTGCCATAACACCAGGAGGGACAGGGGGCTTCTATGGCTACACCTTC
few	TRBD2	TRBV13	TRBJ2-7	CASSTPTSAYEQYF	TGTGCCAGCAGCACCCCGACTAGCGCCTACGAGCAGTACTTC
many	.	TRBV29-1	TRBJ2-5	CSATYTTTETQYF	TGCAGCGCAACATACACCACAACAGAGACCCAGTACTTC
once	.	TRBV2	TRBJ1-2	CASTRVAGIIYGYTF	TGTGCCAGCACCAGGGTGGCAGGGATTATCTATGGCTACACCTTC
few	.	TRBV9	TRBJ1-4	CASGDYEKLFF	TGTGCCAGCGGCGACTATGAAAAACTGTTTTTT
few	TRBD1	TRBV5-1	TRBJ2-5	CASSYSGTGEETQYF	TGCGCCAGCAGTTATTCCGGGACAGGGGAAGAGACCCAGTACTTC
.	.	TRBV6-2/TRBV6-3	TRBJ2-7	CASSWADTSLYEQYF	TGTGCCAGCAGTTGGGCGGACACCAGCCTTTACGAGCAGTACTTC
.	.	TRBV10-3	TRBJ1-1	CANRAANTEAFF	TGTGCCAACCGGGCGGCGAACACTGAAGCTTTCTTT
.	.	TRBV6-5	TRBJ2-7	CASRDTSFYEQYF	TGTGCCAGCAGAGATACTAGTTTCTACGAGCAGTACTTC
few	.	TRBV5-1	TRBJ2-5	CASSVQDNQETQYF	TGCGCCAGCAGTGTCCAGGACAACCAAGAGACCCAGTACTTC
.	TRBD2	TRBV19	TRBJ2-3	CASSIRLAGPGDTQYF	TGTGCCAGTAGTATCAGGCTAGCGGGGCCGGGAGATACGCAGTATTTT
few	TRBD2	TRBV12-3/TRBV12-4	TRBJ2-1	CASSSSGAGSYNEQFF	TGTGCCAGCAGCTCGAGCGGGGCCGGCTCCTACAATGAGCAGTTCTTC
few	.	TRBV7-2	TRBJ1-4	CASSLDRRGEKLFF	TGTGCCAGCAGCCTGGACAGACGCGGTGAAAAACTGTTTTTT
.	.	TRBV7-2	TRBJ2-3	CASSLDVRSTDTQYF	TGTGCCAGCAGCTTGGATGTCCGAAGCACAGATACGCAGTATTTT
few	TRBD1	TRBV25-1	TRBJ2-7	CASSATGLKNEQYF	TGTGCCAGCAGTGCGACAGGGTTGAAGAACGAGCAGTACTTC
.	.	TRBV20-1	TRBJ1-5	CSAGGINQPQHF	TGCAGTGCTGGGGGGATTAATCAGCCCCAGCATTTT
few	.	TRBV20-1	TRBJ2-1	CSARASVYNEQFF	TGCAGTGCTAGAGCTAGCGTCTACAATGAGCAGTTCTTC
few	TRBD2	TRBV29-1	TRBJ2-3	CSVTKAGGGTDTQYF	TGCAGCGTCACAAAAGCGGGAGGAGGCACAGATACGCAGTATTTT
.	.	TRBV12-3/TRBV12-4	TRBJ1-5	CASSFHSFDQPQHF	TGTGCCAGCAGTTTTCACAGTTTCGATCAGCCCCAGCATTTT
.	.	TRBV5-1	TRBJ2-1	CASSRPGYNEQFF	TGCGCCAGCAGCCGCCCTGGATACAATGAGCAGTTCTTC
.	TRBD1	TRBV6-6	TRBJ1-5	CASRGQDQRNQPQHF	TGTGCCAGCAGGGGACAGGATCAGAGGAATCAGCCCCAGCATTTT
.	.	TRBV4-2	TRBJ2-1	CASSQDEGLTGNEQFF	TGTGCCAGCAGCCAAGATGAGGGACTCACGGGGAATGAGCAGTTCTTC
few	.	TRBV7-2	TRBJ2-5	CASSRDGVAEQETQYF	TGTGCCAGCAGCCGTGACGGGGTAGCAGAGCAAGAGACCCAGTACTTC
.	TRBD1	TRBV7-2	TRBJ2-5	CASSLVAGQGVTQYF	TGTGCCAGCAGCTTAGTTGCGGGACAGGGGGTGACCCAGTACTTC
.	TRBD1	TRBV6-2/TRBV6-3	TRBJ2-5	CASSYSTDRGRQETQYF	TGTGCCAGCAGTTACTCTACGGACAGGGGGCGACAAGAGACCCAGTACTTC
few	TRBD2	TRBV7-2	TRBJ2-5	CASSLITSGETQYF	TGTGCCAGCAGCTTAATTACTAGCGGGGAGACCCAGTACTTC
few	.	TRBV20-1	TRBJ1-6	CSARELRQNSPLHF	TGCAGTGCTAGAGAGCTAAGACAGAATTCACCCCTCCACTTT
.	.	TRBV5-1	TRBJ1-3	CASSFSSSGNTIYF	TGCGCCAGCAGTTTCTCGAGCTCTGGAAACACCATATATTTT
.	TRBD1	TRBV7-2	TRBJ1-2	CASSLARTGDGYGYTF	TGTGCCAGCAGCTTAGCACGGACAGGGGATGGCTATGGCTACACCTTC
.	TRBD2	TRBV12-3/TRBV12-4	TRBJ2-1	CASSSSGRPHNEQFF	TGTGCCAGCAGTAGTAGCGGGCGGCCCCACAATGAGCAGTTCTTC
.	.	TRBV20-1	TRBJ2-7	CSARDLVSLSYEQYF	TGCAGTGCTAGAGATCTAGTTAGCCTCTCCTACGAGCAGTACTTC
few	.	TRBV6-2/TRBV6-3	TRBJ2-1	CASSYLNELGDEQFF	TGTGCCAGCAGTTATCTTAACGAGCTGGGGGATGAGCAGTTCTTC
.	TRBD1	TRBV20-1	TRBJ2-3	CSADGTGVADTQYF	TGCAGTGCCGATGGGACAGGGGTTGCAGATACGCAGTATTTT
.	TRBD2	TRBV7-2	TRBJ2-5	CASSAPSGSVGETQYF	TGTGCCAGCAGCGCCCCTAGCGGGAGTGTGGGAGAGACCCAGTACTTC
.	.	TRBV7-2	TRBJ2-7	CASSLSRLSYEQYF	TGTGCCAGCAGCTTATCGAGACTCTCCTACGAGCAGTACTTC
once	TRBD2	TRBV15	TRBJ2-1	CATSRVSGSFVNEQFF	TGTGCCACCAGCAGAGTTAGCGGGAGCTTCGTCAATGAGCAGTTCTTC
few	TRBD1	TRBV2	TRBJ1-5	CASSQGTGLNQPQHF	TGTGCCAGCAGCCAGGGGACAGGTCTCAATCAGCCCCAGCATTTT
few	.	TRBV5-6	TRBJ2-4	CASSLKGGGPKNIQYF	TGTGCCAGCAGCTTGAAGGGGGGAGGTCCCAAAAACATTCAGTACTTC
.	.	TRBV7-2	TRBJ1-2	CAGSLYGGAYGYTF	TGTGCCGGCAGCTTATATGGGGGCGCTTACGGCTACACCTTC
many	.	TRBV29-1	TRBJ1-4	CSVSESEKLFF	TGCAGCGTATCCGAGAGCGAAAAACTGTTTTTT
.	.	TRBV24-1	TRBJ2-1	CATSEATGVPEQFF	TGTGCCACCAGTGAGGCGACCGGGGTCCCTGAGCAGTTCTTC
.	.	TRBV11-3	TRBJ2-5	CASSVNGYNEQYF	TGTGCCAGCAGCGTTAACGGGTACAATGAGCAGTACTTC
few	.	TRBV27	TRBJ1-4	CASRNGDKRKNEKLFF	TGTGCCAGCCGAAACGGGGACAAGAGGAAGAATGAAAAACTGTTTTTT
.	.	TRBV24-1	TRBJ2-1	CATSGAVYNEQFF	TGTGCCACCAGTGGAGCAGTCTACAATGAGCAGTTCTTC
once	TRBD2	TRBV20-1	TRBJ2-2	CSARPRTSGDTGELFF	TGCAGTGCTAGACCCAGGACTAGCGGGGACACCGGGGAGCTGTTTTTT
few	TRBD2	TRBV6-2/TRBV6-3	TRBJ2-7	CASSYVAGGYEQYF	TGTGCCAGCAGTTACGTAGCGGGAGGATACGAGCAGTACTTC
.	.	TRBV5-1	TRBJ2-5	CASSVGSQTQYF	TGCGCCAGCAGCGTGGGTTCTCAGACCCAGTACTTC